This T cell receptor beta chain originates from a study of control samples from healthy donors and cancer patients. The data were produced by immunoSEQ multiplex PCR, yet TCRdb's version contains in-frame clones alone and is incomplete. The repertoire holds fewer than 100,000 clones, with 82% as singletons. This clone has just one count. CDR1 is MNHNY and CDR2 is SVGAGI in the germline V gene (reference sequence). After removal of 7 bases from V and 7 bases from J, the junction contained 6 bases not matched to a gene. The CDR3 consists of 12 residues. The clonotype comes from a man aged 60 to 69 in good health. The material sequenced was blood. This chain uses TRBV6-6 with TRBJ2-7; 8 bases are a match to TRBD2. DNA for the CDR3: TGTGCCAGCACTCCGGGACTAGATGAGCAGTACTTC. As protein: CASTPGLDEQYF.